The clone carrying this TCR beta chain has only one observation. Its matching antigen is unknown. This entry comes from a study of shared clonotypes between healthy human individuals. Study information: CD4 naive and CD4 memory each took three plates per donor, while CD8 naive took two and CD8 memory one.

Broader study findings: Several donors held around 5% of naive CD4 clonotypes in common.

The repertoire was sequenced with immunoSEQ multiplex PCR; TCRdb's copy has only in-frame clones and lacks some. This table has about 1.5 million clones, approximately 98% appearing once. It was into CD45RA+ naive and CD45RA-negative memory subsets that the CD4+ cells were split. Material: naive CD4+ T cells sorted from blood. Subset here: CD45RA+ positively selected. This sequence originates from a man between 25 and 39 years old in good health.

CDR3 sequence: CASSRDFYEQYF. As DNA, the CDR3 is TGTGCCAGCAGCCGGGACTTCTACGAGCAGTACTTC. The V gene is TRBV9, the J gene TRBJ2-7; a possible D gene is TRBD2 (6 bases). CDR1 SGDLS and CDR2 YYNGEE come from the germline V gene. This CDR3 region has 12 residues. Trimming stripped 4 bases from V and 3 bases from J, with 8 bases between. Combining the CDR3 with reference TRBV9 and TRBJ2-7 gives the whole variable domain DSGVTQTPKHLITATGQRVTLRCSPRSGDLSVYWYQQSLDQGLQFLIQYYNGEERAKGNILERFSAQQFPDLHSELNLSSLELGDSALYFCASSRDFYEQYFGPGTRLTVT.